The 11 T cell receptor beta chains in this list originate from one sample, sequenced in a study of OX40 agonist ivuxolimab in advanced cancers. The method was immunoSEQ multiplex PCR; TCRdb's version includes in-frame clones alone and lacks a portion of them. This sample carries about 60,000 clones, 86% of them seen once, and the ten largest clones take around 0.99%. This specimen was CD4+ or CD8+ T cells sorted from blood, taken in a trial of the OX40 agonist ivuxolimab. The receptor set was obtained from an adult with an advanced solid tumor such as melanoma, head and neck, liver or kidney cancer.

This clone is termed medium-sized (0.01 to 0.1%). The chain is built from TRBV2 and TRBJ2-3; D is ambiguous. CDR3 size: 12 residues. The V and J ends lost 5 bases and 9 bases respectively, with 12 bases between them. Germline assignment: CDR1 SNHLY and CDR2 FYNNEI. CDR3 residues: CASSPLPPTQYF. The CDR3 DNA is TGTGCCAGCAGTCCTCTTCCCCCAACGCAGTATTTT.

The J gene is TRBJ2-7, the V gene TRBV27; 9 bases fit TRBD2. The V gene end was trimmed by 4 bases and the J gene end by 2 bases; junction bases not matched to a gene: 6. The CDR3 consists of 15 residues. The germline gives CDR1 MNHEY, CDR2 SMNVEV (reference sequence). Written as DNA, the CDR3 is TGTGCCAGCAGTTCACCGGGACTAGCCCCCTACGAGCAGTACTTC. Encoded protein: CASSSPGLAPYEQYF.

This clone was recorded once. This rearrangement joins TRBV28 to TRBJ2-7, with a possible D match to TRBD2 (5 bases). The CDR3 is 12 amino acids. V was trimmed by 3 bases and J by 7 bases, leaving 10 bases between them. Germline values: CDR1 MDHEN, CDR2 SYDVKM. CDR3 region: CASSFLGREQYF. The CDR3 region has the DNA TGTGCCAGCAGTTTCTTGGGGAGAGAGCAGTACTTC.

The genes are TRBV11-3 and TRBJ2-5; unclear D gene. CDR1 and CDR2 (germline): SGHNT, YENEEA. CDR3 length: 13 residues. V shed 5 bases and J shed 5 bases, with 12 bases lying between them. CDR3 DNA: TGTGCCAGCAGCAGAGCCAAGACGGAGACCCAGTACTTC. This encodes CASSRAKTETQYF.

The rearrangement joins TRBV28 to TRBJ2-5, with 8 bases that match TRBD1. Unmatched junction bases numbered 4, after V lost 3 bases and J lost 4 bases. The CDR3 length is 14 residues. Germline CDR1 is MDHEN and CDR2 is SYDVKM. For the CDR3, the DNA is TGTGCCAGCAGTTTTTACAGGGGGATAGAGACCCAGTACTTC. It is translated as CASSFYRGIETQYF.

The chain joins TRBV7-8 to TRBJ1-5; perhaps TRBD1 as D (6 bases). The germline gives CDR1 SGHVS, CDR2 FQNEAQ. V was shortened by 5 bases and J by 5 bases, with 19 bases between the two germline ends. The CDR3 consists of 16 residues. DNA of the CDR3: TGTGCCAGCAGCCGAGGGAAGGGGGGGAGTCATCAGCCCCAGCATTTT. The encoded protein is CASSRGKGGSHQPQHF.

The chain recombines TRBV29-1 with TRBJ2-1, with a weak D call TRBD2 (6 bases). Trimming stripped 7 bases from V and 0 bases from J, with 16 bases between. Germline CDR1 is SQVTM and CDR2 is ANQGSEA. The CDR3 loop spans 15 amino acids. The CDR3 nucleotides are TGCAGCGCTGGAGCTGGAGGGAGCTCCTACAATGAGCAGTTCTTC. It translates to CSAGAGGSSYNEQFF.

V gene TRBV28 combines with J gene TRBJ2-7; D perhaps matches TRBD1 (5 bases). Germline CDR1 MDHEN, CDR2 SYDVKM. Trimming left V 4 bases short and J 4 bases short, with 11 bases between. The CDR3 totals 13 residues. CDR3 sequence reads: CASSSYRNYEQYF. In DNA form, the CDR3 reads TGTGCCAGCAGTTCTTACAGGAATTACGAGCAGTACTTC.

This clone was detected once. This chain links TRBV7-9 with TRBJ2-3, with 9 positions matching TRBD1. The CDR3 spans 15 residues. Germline CDR1 reads SEHNR; CDR2 reads FQNEAQ (reference sequence). The trim removed 3 bases at V and 6 bases at J, leaving 7 bases unmatched. Here the CDR3 reads CASSFEDRGRDTQYF. In DNA, the CDR3 is TGTGCCAGCAGCTTCGAGGACAGGGGTAGGGATACGCAGTATTTT. Full variable domain (outside the CDR3, taken from reference TRBV7-9 and TRBJ2-3): DTGVSQNPRHKITKRGQNVTFRCDPISEHNRLYWYRQTLGQGPEFLTYFQNEAQLEKSRLLSDRFSAERPKGSFSTLEIQRTEQGDSAMYLCASSFEDRGRDTQYFGPGTRLTVL.

The V and J genes are TRBV6-1 and TRBJ2-1; 10 positions match TRBD2. The CDR3 sequence is 14 residues long. Germline trimming cut 7 bases from V and 4 bases from J; bases unmatched to any gene: 4. CDR1 is MNHNS and CDR2 is SASEGT in the germline V gene. The CDR3 bases are TGTGCCAGCATTGGGGGACTAGCGTACAATGAGCAGTTCTTC. The encoded protein is CASIGGLAYNEQFF.

This rearrangement joins TRBV9 to TRBJ2-7; 10 positions match TRBD1. Trimming removed 2 bases from V and 3 bases from J; junction bases left unmatched: 11. The germline V gene has CDR1 SGDLS and CDR2 YYNGEE. The length of the CDR3 is 17 residues. CDR3 sequence: CASSVGLGTGAIYEQYF. CDR3 DNA sequence: TGTGCCAGCAGCGTTGGACTCGGGACAGGGGCAATCTACGAGCAGTACTTC.